A single sample gave rise to the 3 T cell receptor beta chains below, sequenced in a study of Ad26.COV2.S vaccination and SARS-CoV-2 variants. The data were produced by immunoSEQ multiplex PCR, yet TCRdb's version contains in-frame clones alone and is incomplete. The profile shows 400,000 to 500,000 clones, approximately 90% of them singletons. Treatment indicated: about 20 received Ad26.COV2.S at low or high dose, single or two shots; 5 received placebo; per-sample allocation not given. Repertoires come from day 63 after the first vaccine or placebo injection. The sample here was peripheral blood, taken in a trial of Ad26.COV2.S vaccine versus placebo. Every receptor here comes from a person aged 18-60 years who received the Ad26.COV2.S COVID-19 vaccine or a placebo.

This clone was observed a single time. This chain joins TRBV27 and TRBJ2-2; TRBD2 matches 7 bases. CDR1 is MNHEY and CDR2 is SMNVEV in the germline V gene (reference sequence). The CDR3 consists of 13 residues. V was clipped by 6 bases and J by 6 bases; unmatched bases: 4. The CDR3 DNA reads as TGTGCCAGCAGCTGGGGAGGGCCCGGGGAGCTGTTTTTT. This sequence encodes CASSWGGPGELFF.

The V call is TRBV5-1, the J call TRBJ2-7; TRBD1 matches 9 bases. The germline gives CDR1 SGHRS, CDR2 YFSETQ. Trimming cost V 1 base and J 5 bases; bases outside gene matches: 7. CDR3 length: 15 residues. Written as DNA, the CDR3 is TGCGCCAGCAGCTTGACTTGGGGACAGGGCCACGAGCAGTACTTC. This codes for CASSLTWGQGHEQYF.

This chain joins TRBV6-2 or TRBV6-3 and TRBJ1-1; 7 nucleotides line up with TRBD1. V shed 6 bases and J 2 bases; nucleotides not matched to a gene: 6. This CDR3 is 14 amino acids long. Germline CDR1 is MNHEY and CDR2 is SVGEGT. The CDR3 sequence is CASSPGTDNTEAFF. In DNA, the CDR3 is TGTGCCAGCAGCCCCGGGACAGATAACACTGAAGCTTTCTTT.